The source of this TCR beta chain is a study of cytomegalovirus exposure and HLA in healthy donors. Overall study: For the 300 to 400 genotyped donors, 81% fell within the Caucasian-associated ancestry cluster.

A remark on this clone: Its antigen is as yet unknown.

Germline CDR1 reads KGHSH; CDR2 reads LQKENI. The V end was cut by 2 bases, the J end by 1 base, with 11 bases between. The CDR3 is 15 residues long. PCR was performed using 60 Vbeta and 13 Jbeta primers. The table came from immunoSEQ multiplex PCR; TCRdb's copy has only in-frame clones and leaves some out. The sample lists about 120,000 clones, roughly 77% seen once, with about 1.7% in the top ten. Study-wide findings and caveats: Later analysis showed TCR association rates varying by HLA locus, highest for DRB1 and lowest for HLA-C.

The TCR was taken from a man in his forties in good health and CMV-seronegative. The sample was PBMCs. This chain joins TRBV18 and TRBJ1-1; perhaps TRBD1 as D (6 bases). The DNA for the CDR3 is TGTGCCAGCTCACCAATCCGGACAGAGAACACTGAAGCTTTCTTT. Protein sequence: CASSPIRTENTEAFF. Full variable domain (rest looked up from reference TRBV18 and TRBJ1-1): NAGVMQNPRHLVRRRGQEARLRCSPMKGHSHVYWYRQLPEEGLKFMVYLQKENIIDESGMPKERFSAEFPKEGPSILRIQQVVRGDSAAYFCASSPIRTENTEAFFGQGTRLTVV.